Sequencing of this TCR beta chain was carried out in a study of blood T cell repertoires in COVID-19. Germline loops: CDR1 MNHNS, CDR2 SASEGT. CDR3 length: 14 amino acids. Trimming removed 3 bases from V and 6 bases from J; junction bases left unmatched: 4. The data were produced by immunoSEQ multiplex PCR, yet TCRdb's version contains in-frame clones alone and is incomplete. The sample yields about 310,000 clones, 90% seen once. Sequenced input: peripheral blood. This clonotype was sampled from a woman aged 40-49 years with COVID-19, enrolled during active disease. The rearrangement links TRBV6-1 to TRBJ1-4; TRBD1 aligns across 7 bases. CDR3 coding DNA: TGTGCCAGCAGTGAGAACAGGGGATATGAAAAACTGTTTTTT. As protein: CASSENRGYEKLFF.